This paragraph reports one TCR beta chain. Antigen: not known. Participants comprised healthy donors of bone marrow. The entry originates in a study of cytomegalovirus exposure and HLA in healthy donors. Study-wide results and limits: Later analysis found that TCR beta chains associated with HLA were more clonally expanded than other, equally common chains.

This CDR3 contains 16 residues. Trimming took 1 base from V and 5 from J; bases not matched to a gene: 11. CDR1 is SEHNR, CDR2 FQNEAQ, per germline (reference sequence). Vbeta (60) and Jbeta (13) primers were used in the PCR. This table comes from immunoSEQ multiplex PCR, and its TCRdb copy is limited to in-frame clones, with some not included. Counted here are roughly 93,000 clones, 74% occurring once; the ten biggest clones make up 1.8%. The sequence came from a male donor in good health and CMV-seronegative. Sample: PBMCs. The chain links TRBV7-9 to TRBJ2-7; 7 positions match TRBD2. The DNA of the CDR3 is TGTGCCAGCAGCTTAGTCGCGGGGGAAGGGATAGACGAGCAGTACTTC. Translation: CASSLVAGEGIDEQYF.